This entry lists 15 T cell receptor beta chains sequenced from one sample in a study of cytomegalovirus exposure and HLA in healthy donors. With 60 Vbeta and 13 Jbeta primers, the PCR was carried out. The table came from immunoSEQ multiplex PCR; TCRdb's copy has only in-frame clones and leaves some out. Altogether 100,000 to 150,000 clones are present, more than 65% being singletons, with the ten largest covering 2% to 3%. Specimen: PBMCs. Receptors originate from a man aged 45-60 years in good health and CMV-seronegative.

The V and J genes are TRBV7-2 and TRBJ1-2; possibly TRBD1 for D (5 bases). The germline V gene encodes CDR1 SGHTA and CDR2 FQGNSA. The CDR3 has 14 residues. V was trimmed by 5 bases and J by 4 bases, leaving 14 bases between them. Written as DNA, the CDR3 is TGTGCCAGCAGCCCACAGCGGGGCACCTATGGCTACACCTTC. This codes for CASSPQRGTYGYTF.

With regard to this clone: The sample contains more than one DNA sequence encoding this CDR3. The chain couples TRBV27 to TRBJ1-6; 7 bases agree with TRBD1. The germline V gene has CDR1 MNHEY and CDR2 SMNVEV (reference sequence). V lost 7 bases and J lost 2; bases outside the gene matches: 8. CDR3 size: 16 residues. CDR3 residues: CASTQLGTAYNSPLHF. For the CDR3, the DNA is TGTGCCAGCACCCAATTGGGGACAGCCTATAATTCACCCCTCCACTTT.

The chain is built from TRBV27 and TRBJ2-7, with 7 nucleotides matching TRBD2. From germline, CDR1 is MNHEY and CDR2 SMNVEV (reference sequence). V lost 1 base to trimming and J lost 6 bases; unmatched junction nucleotides: 3. The length of the CDR3 is 13 residues. CDR3 in amino acids: CASSLWSGIEQYF. The DNA of the CDR3 is TGTGCCAGCAGTTTATGGAGCGGGATCGAGCAGTACTTC.

This chain uses TRBV2 with TRBJ1-4, with D unresolved. Deletions cut 2 bases from V and 1 base from J, with 8 bases between. The CDR3 loop spans 15 amino acids. Germline CDR1 reads SNHLY; CDR2 reads FYNNEI. The CDR3 protein is CASSELGVTNEKLFF. Here the CDR3 DNA reads TGTGCCAGCAGTGAACTCGGGGTAACTAATGAAAAACTGTTTTTT. Supplemented by reference TRBV2 and TRBJ1-4, the full variable domain reads EPEVTQTPSHQVTQMGQEVILRCVPISNHLYFYWYRQILGQKVEFLVSFYNNEISEKSEIFDDQFSVERPDGSNFTLKIRSTKLEDSAMYFCASSELGVTNEKLFFGSGTQLSVL.

The V gene is TRBV6-4, the J gene TRBJ1-1; no clear D. Deletions cut 8 bases from V and 1 base from J, with 14 bases between. Looked up from germline, CDR1 is MRHNA and CDR2 is SNTAGT. This CDR3 is built from 14 residues. The CDR3 reads CASAPGGANTEAFF. CDR3 DNA: TGTGCCAGCGCCCCGGGAGGAGCGAACACTGAAGCTTTCTTT.

To note about this clone: This sample includes further DNA sequences coding for the same CDR3. The genes are TRBV6-1 and TRBJ2-5; D is ambiguous. Trimming left V 4 bases short and J 4 bases short, with 10 bases between. This CDR3 region has 13 residues. Germline V CDR1 and CDR2: MNHNS, SASEGT. The CDR3 is CASSARGRETQYF. The DNA of the CDR3 is TGTGCCAGCAGTGCCCGAGGCCGAGAGACCCAGTACTTC.

A few counts support this clone. V gene TRBV27 combines with J gene TRBJ1-5, with 10 bases matching TRBD1. V gave up 4 bases and J gave up 3 bases; unmatched junction bases: 9. This CDR3 region has 17 residues. In germline, CDR1 is MNHEY, CDR2 SMNVEV (reference sequence). CDR3 DNA: TGTGCCAGCAGTTGGGGCGTCGGACAGGGGGTCAATCAGCCCCAGCATTTT. Residues: CASSWGVGQGVNQPQHF.

This sequence joins TRBV5-1 and TRBJ1-2, with 7 bases that match TRBD1. Germline V CDR1 and CDR2: SGHRS, YFSETQ. Losses at the gene ends were 0 bases for V and 9 bases for J; bases not matched to a gene: 2. CDR3 size: 12 residues. CDR3 protein: CASSLGTGRYTF. The CDR3 region has the DNA TGCGCCAGCAGCTTGGGGACAGGCCGCTACACCTTC.

The genes are TRBV5-1 and TRBJ2-2; 7 nucleotides line up with TRBD2. CDR3 length equals 13 residues. The V gene's germline CDR1 is SGHRS and CDR2 YFSETQ. V was clipped by 4 bases and J by 6 bases; unmatched bases: 3. The CDR3 here is CASSPGRAGELFF. Written as DNA, the CDR3 is TGCGCCAGCAGCCCAGGGAGGGCCGGGGAGCTGTTTTTT.

The rearrangement joins TRBV6-6 to TRBJ2-5; D is uncertain. The CDR3 is 13 amino acids. The V and J ends lost 1 base and 6 bases respectively, with 9 bases between them. Germline V lookup: CDR1 MNHNY, CDR2 SVGAGI (reference sequence). For the CDR3, the DNA is TGTGCCAGCAGTTACTTTGGTGAGCAGACCCAGTACTTC. The encoded protein is CASSYFGEQTQYF.

The chain couples TRBV9 to TRBJ1-2, with a tentative D call TRBD1 (6 bases). Trimming left V 4 bases short and J 4 bases short, with 14 bases between. Germline V gene lookup returns CDR1 SGDLS and CDR2 YYNGEE. The CDR3 length is 14 residues. The CDR3 DNA follows: TGTGCCAGCAGCCCGGGAGGGGGGGGCTATGGCTACACCTTC. Translated: CASSPGGGGYGYTF.

CDR3 bases: TGTGCCAGCAGCCAAGATTTAGGGGACAGGGCCTACGAGCAGTACTTC. This codes for CASSQDLGDRAYEQYF. The chain employs TRBV4-2 and TRBJ2-7, with TRBD1 matching 9 bases. Germline V gene data show CDR1 as LGHNA and CDR2 as YNFKEQ. J lost 2 bases, V lost 0 bases, and 5 bases had no gene match. The CDR3 runs 16 residues.

In this sample, this clone turned up once. V gene TRBV7-6 combines with J gene TRBJ2-1; possibly TRBD1 for D (6 bases). CDR1 and CDR2 from the germline V gene are SGHVS and FNYEAQ. The CDR3 extends over 15 amino acids. V shed 1 base and J shed 8 bases, with 15 bases lying between them. The CDR3 nucleotides read TGTGCCAGCAGCTTAGGTGGGACAAGCCTCGATGAGCAGTTCTTC. Translated, it gives CASSLGGTSLDEQFF. Full variable domain (missing parts from reference TRBV7-6 and TRBJ2-1): GAGVSQSPRYKVTKRGQDVALRCDPISGHVSLYWYRQALGQGPEFLTYFNYEAQQDKSGLPNDRFSAERPEGSISTLTIQRTEQRDSAMYRCASSLGGTSLDEQFFGPGTRLTVL.

The genes are TRBV6-4 and TRBJ1-1; weak D call: TRBD1 (6 bases). With 6 bases removed from V and 5 bases from J, the gap between germline ends came to 19 bases. CDR3 length: 15 amino acids. CDR1 is MRHNA and CDR2 is SNTAGT in the germline V gene. The CDR3 loop reads CASSPSNREWTEAFF. The CDR3 bases are TGTGCCAGCAGCCCTTCTAACAGGGAATGGACTGAAGCTTTCTTT.

The chain employs TRBV4-1 and TRBJ1-4; 9 nucleotides line up with TRBD1. From germline, CDR1 is MGHRA and CDR2 YSYEKL. V was clipped by 0 bases and J by 10 bases; unmatched bases: 6. The CDR3 has 15 amino acids. CDR3 DNA: TGCGCCAGCAGCCAAGAAAGCACAGGGGGCGGAAAACTGTTTTTT. Protein product: CASSQESTGGGKLFF.